Following are 3 T cell receptor beta chains from one sample sequenced in a study of blood T cell repertoires in COVID-19. Profiling relied on immunoSEQ multiplex PCR, and the TCRdb table lists in-frame clones only, not all of them. The sample carries 69,000 or so clones, roughly 80% recorded once. Source material: peripheral blood. These receptors originate from a woman older than 75 with acute or convalescent COVID-19.

V gene TRBV19 combines with J gene TRBJ1-2; 8 bases agree with TRBD1. CDR3 length: 17 amino acids. Germline V lookup: CDR1 LNHDA, CDR2 SQIVND (reference sequence). The V segment lost 7 bases and the J segment 4 bases; nucleotides outside the gene matches: 17. The CDR3 is CASTQDAGTGLSYGYTF. The CDR3 region has the DNA TGTGCCAGTACCCAAGATGCCGGGACAGGATTGTCCTATGGCTACACCTTC.

V and J are TRBV7-9 and TRBJ1-5; D unresolved. CDR1 is SEHNR and CDR2 is FQNEAQ in the germline V gene (reference sequence). The CDR3 is 12 amino acids. Trimming cost V 3 bases and J 4 bases, with 4 bases left between them. CDR3: CASSFLNQPQHF. The CDR3 DNA sequence: TGTGCCAGCAGCTTCTTAAATCAGCCCCAGCATTTT.

The J gene is TRBJ2-5, the V gene TRBV7-9; 7 bases map to TRBD2. V gave up 1 base and J gave up 2 bases; unmatched junction bases: 7. This CDR3 contains 16 residues. Germline loops: CDR1 SEHNR, CDR2 FQNEAQ (reference sequence). For the CDR3, the DNA is TGTGCCAGCAGCTTAGTTCCAGGGACTACACAAGAGACCCAGTACTTC. It specifies CASSLVPGTTQETQYF.